The rows below give T cell receptor beta chains drawn from one sample of a study of beta chain features in type 1 diabetes. Profiled with immunoSEQ multiplex PCR; TCRdb holds only in-frame clones, not every one. Of approximately 730,000 clones detected, roughly 13% appear once; the ten largest clones hold 0.02% to 0.025%. Sequenced input: naive CD4+ T cells from blood. All receptors derive from a man aged 18 to 35 with type 1 diabetes. The CDR3 runs from the conserved cysteine through the conserved F or W. Fields, in order: CDR3 protein, CDR3 DNA, V gene, clone size, J gene, CDR3 length, D gene. The D gene is left open where the match is weak. Size is stated for part of the rows, as once, few or many counts, or as a class when the clone is expanded.

CASSSLGPPETQYF,TGTGCCAGCAGCTCCCTAGGGCCGCCCGAGACCCAGTACTTC,TRBV11-2,few,TRBJ2-5,14,NA
CASRDAKTAGELFF,TGTGCCAGCAGGGACGCTAAAACGGCCGGGGAGCTGTTTTTT,TRBV6-6,NA,TRBJ2-2,14,NA
CASESPSRHGGYGYTF,TGTGCCAGCGAGTCCCCGTCCAGACACGGGGGCTATGGCTACACCTTC,TRBV7-9,NA,TRBJ1-2,16,NA
CASSSGQVRDTQYF,TGTGCCAGCAGTTCTGGACAAGTCAGGGATACGCAGTATTTT,TRBV6-5,NA,TRBJ2-3,14,NA
CASTPRTSYGYTF,TGTGCCAGCACCCCTCGAACCAGCTATGGCTACACCTTC,TRBV6-6,once,TRBJ1-2,13,NA
CACRDGHYGYTF,TGTGCCTGCAGAGACGGCCACTATGGCTACACCTTC,TRBV6-5,NA,TRBJ1-2,12,NA
CASSAHGTGHDGQYF,TGTGCCAGCAGCGCGCACGGGACAGGGCATGACGGGCAGTACTTC,TRBV7-9,few,TRBJ2-7,15,TRBD1
CAWYPRGSEEKLFF,TGTGCCTGGTACCCCCGGGGTTCGGAAGAAAAACTGTTTTTT,TRBV30,NA,TRBJ1-4,14,NA
CASSLSGQTQETQYF,TGTGCCAGCAGTTTATCGGGACAGACACAAGAGACCCAGTACTTC,TRBV28,NA,TRBJ2-5,15,TRBD1
CASSSDRAGLGPYQETQYF,TGTGCCAGCAGCTCGGACCGGGCGGGATTGGGCCCATACCAAGAGACCCAGTACTTC,TRBV7-8,few,TRBJ2-5,19,NA
CASSLSSTDTQYF,TGCGCCAGCAGCCTTTCTAGCACAGATACGCAGTATTTT,TRBV4-1,NA,TRBJ2-3,13,NA
CASSLNQPQHF,TGTGCCAGCAGTTTGAACCAGCCCCAGCATTTT,TRBV28,few,TRBJ1-5,11,NA
CACATGDPYEQYF,TGTGCCTGCGCCACAGGGGACCCCTACGAGCAGTACTTC,TRBV30,NA,TRBJ2-7,13,TRBD1
CASSFRGVYTEAFF,TGTGCCAGCAGCTTTAGGGGGGTCTACACTGAAGCTTTCTTT,TRBV7-9,NA,TRBJ1-1,14,NA
CASSSGLATVYNEQFF,TGTGCCAGCAGTTCCGGGTTAGCGACTGTTTACAATGAGCAGTTCTTC,TRBV5-4,few,TRBJ2-1,16,NA
CASSQGLLSSYNEQFF,TGTGCCAGCAGCCAAGGACTTCTAAGCTCCTACAATGAGCAGTTCTTC,TRBV4-2,few,TRBJ2-1,16,NA
CASGPQGGNMNTEAFF,TGTGCCAGCGGACCACAGGGAGGGAACATGAACACTGAAGCTTTCTTT,TRBV18,NA,TRBJ1-1,16,NA
CAWSSRLSYEQYF,TGTGCCTGGAGTTCAAGGCTGTCCTACGAGCAGTACTTC,TRBV30,NA,TRBJ2-7,13,NA
CASQSGAIAKNIQYF,TGTGCCAGCCAATCGGGGGCAATTGCCAAAAACATTCAGTACTTC,TRBV6-5,NA,TRBJ2-4,15,NA
CASSLGLAGTDTQYF,TGCGCCAGCAGCCTCGGACTAGCGGGCACAGATACGCAGTATTTT,TRBV5-1,NA,TRBJ2-3,15,TRBD2
CASSLSTEAFF,TGTGCCAGCAGCTTGTCCACTGAAGCTTTCTTT,TRBV5-6,few,TRBJ1-1,11,NA
CSARDRLAEFF,TGCAGTGCTAGAGATAGGCTAGCGGAGTTCTTC,TRBV20-1,NA,TRBJ2-1,11,TRBD2